The rows below give T cell receptor beta chains drawn from one sample of a study of T cell repertoires in cytomegalovirus infection. Each CDR3 protein gets one entry after TCRdb re-called the reads with MiXCR. This repertoire shows some 920,000 distinct CDR3 sequences, less than 40% found once; its top ten account for more than 12%. No antigens are known for them. Here the sequenced sample was cultured CD8+ T cells from PBMCs, taken from culture after CMV antigen stimulation. These TCRs come from a human donor in good health (CMV status not recorded). Some clones in this sample may be carry-over from other donors' samples. The CDR3 runs from the conserved cysteine through the conserved F or W. The D gene is left open where the match is weak. The listing skips clone size in some rows; elsewhere it reads once, few, many or a size class.

D | size | J | V | CDR3 | DNA
. | . | TRBJ1-4 | TRBV7-3 | CASSPSRDINEKLFF | TGTGCCAGCAGCCCCTCCAGGGACATTAATGAAAAACTGTTTTTT
. | few | TRBJ2-6 | TRBV6-6 | CASSDERFRSGANVLTF | TGTGCCAGCAGCGACGAAAGGTTCCGCTCTGGGGCCAACGTCCTGACTTTC
. | few | TRBJ1-1 | TRBV23-1 | CASSQPATRNTEAFF | TGCGCCAGCAGTCAACCCGCTACGAGGAACACTGAAGCTTTCTTT
. | . | TRBJ1-2 | TRBV9 | CASSRPRGLANYGYTF | TGTGCCAGCAGCCGTCCGCGAGGGCTAGCTAACTATGGCTACACCTTC
TRBD2 | . | TRBJ2-1 | TRBV10-3 | CAISDTSGGAITYNEQFF | TGTGCCATCAGTGATACTAGCGGGGGGGCTATCACCTACAATGAGCAGTTCTTC
TRBD2 | once | TRBJ2-3 | TRBV6-6 | CASSRLAGGIADTQYF | TGTGCCAGCAGTAGACTAGCGGGGGGTATAGCAGATACGCAGTATTTT
. | once | TRBJ2-1 | TRBV20-1 | CSAFLRGSYNEQFF | TGCAGTGCTTTCCTAAGGGGCTCCTACAATGAGCAGTTCTTC
. | few | TRBJ2-2 | TRBV4-3 | CASSQEIIPPNTGELFF | TGCGCCAGCAGCCAAGAGATTATTCCCCCGAACACCGGGGAGCTGTTTTTT
. | few | TRBJ2-3 | TRBV11-3 | CASSSSFGGPTDTQYF | TGTGCCAGCAGCTCCTCCTTCGGGGGGCCCACGGATACGCAGTATTTT
TRBD1 | . | TRBJ1-2 | TRBV10-3 | CAISESGRGQDGYTF | TGTGCCATCAGTGAGTCGGGAAGGGGACAGGATGGCTACACCTTC
. | . | TRBJ1-1 | TRBV7-3 | CASSSRHSREAFF | TGTGCCAGCAGCTCGAGACATTCCCGTGAAGCTTTCTTT
TRBD2 | . | TRBJ2-3 | TRBV20-1 | CSATGLPAGSTDTQYF | TGCAGTGCTACCGGACTTCCAGCGGGGAGCACAGATACGCAGTATTTT
TRBD2 | . | TRBJ2-3 | TRBV4-1 | CASSQVLAGGPNMQDTQYF | TGCGCCAGCAGCCAAGTACTAGCGGGGGGGCCAAACATGCAAGATACGCAGTATTTT
. | . | TRBJ1-1 | TRBV6-2/TRBV6-3 | CVSSAQILNTEAFF | TGTGTCAGCAGTGCACAGATTTTAAACACTGAAGCTTTCTTT
. | once | TRBJ2-7 | TRBV5-1 | CASSWGRGGYEQYF | TGCGCCAGCAGCTGGGGACGGGGAGGTTACGAGCAGTACTTC
. | few | TRBJ2-7 | TRBV27 | CASSLSTKFSYEQYF | TGTGCCAGCAGTTTATCTACAAAATTCTCCTACGAGCAGTACTTC
. | many | TRBJ1-1 | TRBV6-1 | CASSPRGGGSTEAFF | TGTGCCAGCAGTCCCCGGGGCGGAGGGAGCACTGAAGCTTTCTTT
TRBD2 | few | TRBJ2-2 | TRBV7-9 | CASSTRLAANTGELFF | TGTGCCAGCAGCACCAGACTAGCGGCGAACACCGGGGAGCTGTTTTTT
. | . | TRBJ1-1 | TRBV15 | CATSRAGGATEAFF | TGTGCCACCAGCAGAGCCGGAGGGGCCACTGAAGCTTTCTTT
TRBD1 | . | TRBJ1-1 | TRBV11-3 | CASSGGQNPEAFF | TGTGCCAGCAGCGGGGGACAGAACCCTGAAGCTTTCTTT
TRBD1 | few | TRBJ2-1 | TRBV7-9 | CASSLSDRVRNEQFF | TGTGCCAGCAGCTTGTCGGACAGGGTAAGGAATGAGCAGTTCTTC
. | few | TRBJ1-2 | TRBV12-3/TRBV12-4 | CASSLSRGRKGYGYTF | TGTGCCAGCAGTTTATCACGGGGGCGGAAAGGTTATGGCTACACCTTC
. | many | TRBJ2-1 | TRBV7-8 | CASSSRAAPTYNEQFF | TGTGCCAGCAGCTCACGGGCAGCTCCCACCTACAATGAGCAGTTCTTC
. | few | TRBJ2-5 | TRBV6-6 | CASSHYREWETQYF | TGTGCCAGCAGTCACTACAGGGAATGGGAGACCCAGTACTTC
. | . | TRBJ2-6 | TRBV6-2/TRBV6-3 | CATEKSGADVLTF | TGTGCCACCGAGAAATCTGGGGCCGACGTCCTGACTTTC
. | many | TRBJ1-3 | TRBV27 | CASSLGADSGNTIYF | TGTGCCAGCAGCCTGGGGGCAGACTCTGGAAACACCATATATTTT
. | many | TRBJ2-1 | TRBV7-2 | CASSLHPGLGYNEQFF | TGTGCCAGCAGCTTACACCCAGGGTTAGGGTACAATGAGCAGTTCTTC
. | . | TRBJ2-5 | TRBV29-1 | CSVPGTGETQYF | TGCAGCGTTCCCGGGACTGGAGAGACCCAGTACTTC
. | many | TRBJ1-1 | TRBV12-3/TRBV12-4 | CASSPQGRASTKAFF | TGTGCCAGCAGTCCCCAGGGGAGGGCCTCCACCAAAGCTTTCTTT
. | . | TRBJ2-7 | TRBV9 | CASSVGGSSYEQYF | TGTGCCAGCAGCGTAGGAGGTTCTTCCTACGAGCAGTACTTC
. | many | TRBJ1-1 | TRBV12-3/TRBV12-4 | CASSLDRGGAFF | TGTGCCAGCAGCCTAGACAGAGGTGGAGCTTTCTTT
TRBD2 | few | TRBJ2-1 | TRBV27 | CASSLGAGGLDEQFF | TGTGCCAGCAGTTTGGGGGCGGGGGGGCTAGATGAGCAGTTCTTC